The 6 T cell receptor beta chains in this list originate from one sample, sequenced in a study of T-cell reconstitution after alpha-beta-depleted transplantation in children. Construction of the TCRbeta library involved unique molecular identifiers. Each CDR3 protein is one row after TCRdb ran MiXCR on the PCR reads. The table has around 500,000 distinct CDR3 sequences, more than 20% seen once. Specimen: PBMCs, mostly from graft donor cells, collected 360 days after TCRalphabeta/CD19-depleted stem cell transplant. The receptors stem from a boy less than two years old who had a stem cell transplant for acute myeloid leukemia, so the T cells may come from the graft donor.

This clonotype turned up a few times. A junction boundary mismatches the germline segment, possibly from a read error. The J gene is TRBJ2-3, the V gene TRBV12-3 or TRBV12-4, with 8 bases identical to TRBD1. This CDR3 comprises 13 residues. The CDR3 here is CASSLSSGQGPSF. As DNA, the CDR3 is TGTGCCAGCAGTTTATCGTCTGGACAGGGCCCTTCTTTT.

This sequence joins TRBV12-3 or TRBV12-4 and TRBJ2-7; 11 bases align to TRBD2. CDR3 length: 14 residues. Germline trimming cut 8 bases from V and 1 base from J; bases unmatched to any gene: 4. The CDR3 DNA reads TGTGCCAGCTCTAGCGGGGGGACTTCCTACGAGCAGTACGTC. Protein: CASSSGGTSYEQYV.

This clonotype appeared a few times. Sequence at one end of the junction differs from germline and may be a read error. The chain has TRBV20-1 and TRBJ2-3; 11 nucleotides agree with TRBD2. The CDR3 contains 17 residues. The germline V gene encodes CDR1 DFQATT and CDR2 SNEGSKA (reference sequence). The CDR3 protein is CCAPEYLAGGLTDTQYF. The CDR3 DNA reads TGCTGTGCTCCTGAGTACTTAGCGGGGGGGCTTACAGATACGCAGTATTTT.

The chain couples TRBV29-1 to TRBJ2-4, with 9 nucleotides matching TRBD2. Germline V gives CDR1 SQVTM, CDR2 ANQGSEA. The length of the CDR3 is 15 residues. V gave up 7 bases and J gave up 4 bases; unmatched junction bases: 11. The CDR3 sequence is CSAALVAGVKNIQYF. CDR3 nucleotide sequence: TGCAGCGCCGCCCTTGTAGCGGGGGTAAAAAACATTCAGTACTTC.

The chain is built from TRBV6-1 and TRBJ2-3; D unclear. Deletions cut 10 bases from V and 0 bases from J, with 14 bases between. This CDR3 is 14 amino acids long. Germline-derived CDR1 and CDR2 are MNHNS and SASEGT. CDR3 protein: CAITPSPSTDTQYF. CDR3 DNA sequence: TGTGCCATCACCCCCAGCCCTAGCACAGATACGCAGTATTTT.

The chain employs TRBV6-5 and TRBJ2-4, with 8 bases lining up with TRBD2. V gave up 0 bases and J gave up 5 bases; unmatched junction bases: 9. The CDR3 covers 17 residues. CDR1 and CDR2 from the germline V gene are MNHEY and SVGAGI. CDR3 bases: TGTGCCAGCAGTTACTCGAGTAGCGGGATTGGGGAAAACATTCAGTACTTC. This codes for CASSYSSSGIGENIQYF.